The text below deals with one T cell receptor (beta chain). Antigen unknown. The data belong to a study of OX40 agonist ivuxolimab in advanced cancers. Whole-study context: Patients were given ivuxolimab, an antibody that agonizes OX40 (CD134). General observations from the study: Some patients without response likewise showed low normalized clonal expansion.

Some clones are missing from TCRdb's copy, which holds only in-frame ones; the method was immunoSEQ multiplex PCR. The table records about 58,000 clones, around 90% of them present only once. Germline CDR1 and CDR2: LNHDA and SQIVND (reference sequence). The CDR3 contains 15 residues. Germline trimming cut 3 bases from V and 7 bases from J; bases unmatched to any gene: 9. This sequence originates from an adult with an advanced solid tumor such as melanoma, head and neck, liver or kidney cancer. The rearrangement uses TRBV19 and TRBJ1-5; 7 nucleotides match TRBD1. Sequenced material: CD4+ or CD8+ T cells sorted from blood, taken in a trial of the OX40 agonist ivuxolimab. The CDR3 region is CASSIMDRSTQPQHF. Here the CDR3 DNA reads TGTGCCAGTAGTATTATGGACAGGTCCACGCAGCCCCAGCATTTT.